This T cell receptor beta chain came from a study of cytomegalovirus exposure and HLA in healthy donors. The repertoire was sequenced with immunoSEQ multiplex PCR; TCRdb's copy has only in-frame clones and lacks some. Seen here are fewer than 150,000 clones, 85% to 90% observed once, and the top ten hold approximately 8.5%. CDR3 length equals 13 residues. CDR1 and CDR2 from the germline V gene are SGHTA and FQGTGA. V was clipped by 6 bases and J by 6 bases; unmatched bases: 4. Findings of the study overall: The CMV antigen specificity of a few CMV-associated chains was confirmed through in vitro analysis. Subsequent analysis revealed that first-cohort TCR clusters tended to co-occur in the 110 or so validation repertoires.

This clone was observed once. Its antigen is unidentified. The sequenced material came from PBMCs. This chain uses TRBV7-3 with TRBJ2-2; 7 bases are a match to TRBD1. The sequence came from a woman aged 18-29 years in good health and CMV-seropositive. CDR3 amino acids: CASRTGSAGELFF. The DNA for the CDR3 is TGTGCCAGCAGGACAGGGTCCGCCGGGGAGCTGTTTTTT.